This T cell receptor (beta chain) was found in a study of cytomegalovirus exposure and HLA in healthy donors (dated 2017 in TCRdb). General notes on the study: An earlier analysis of roughly 630 of the donors reported more than 250 Gb of sequence data and 100 million to 130 million unique TCR beta sequences from some 180 million T cells. To predict cytomegalovirus infection status, the study combined high-throughput TCR immunosequencing, statistical association of individual TCRs with disease status, and machine learning. Among about 390 genotyped donors of the cohort, an average of 235,054 unique TCR beta nucleotide sequences were sequenced per donor, about a sixth of them non-productive. Roughly 300 gigabases of sequencing data and around 80 million unique TCR sequences made up an early release that covered 500 to 650 HLA-typed donors. The aim of the study was to test whether cataloging public T cell receptors could identify signatures of past pathogen exposure. In a later genetic analysis, genome-wide SNP genotypes for about 55% of the roughly 670 donors were used, and that subset was treated as a discovery cohort. Typing coverage differed by locus: A, B, C, DRB1 and DQB1 were typed in roughly 620-630 donors, DQA1 in 522, DPA1 in some 600, and DPB1 in 472. About five DR-DQ haplotypes were treated as single units for association and clustering because of strong linkage in the cohort. Donor age, sex, ethnicity and CMV serostatus were compiled together with the repertoire data. The later analysis used no new phenotypic data to find candidate immune exposures, relying instead on TCR beta sequences and their occurrence across donors. All discovery cohort repertoires had been generated on a single sequencing platform. The study used immunosequencing to profile the T cell repertoires of some 600 subjects and linked those repertoires to cytomegalovirus serostatus. Class I and class II HLA loci were covered by the typing at four-digit resolution. To study patterns of TCR occurrence, a later analysis re-analyzed previously published TCR beta repertoires from several hundred donors and added high-resolution HLA genotyping. Among the roughly 390 genotyped donors, approximately 76% belonged to the genetic ancestry cluster associated with self-reported Caucasian donors. To decide whether each TCR beta V gene segment behaved as functional or pseudogenic, an earlier analysis of some 600 of the donors relied on high-throughput TCR beta sequencing. In addition to the first cohort of several hundred subjects, a separate validation cohort of 120 different subjects was used. Study-wide conclusions, independent of this receptor: Most CMV-associated TCR beta chains appeared to be HLA-restricted in a later analysis, and the HLA associations seemed to be driven largely by CMV exposure. At a false discovery rate of 0.05, a later analysis linked fewer than 20,000 TCR beta sequences to specific HLA alleles. The earlier analysis of about 600 of the donors excluded some 15 rarely observed V segments, including chromosome 9 orphons, because counts were too low. A cluster of highly shared sequence variants was judged likely to represent a technical artifact of the sequencing pipeline. Compared with equally common non-associated chains, HLA-associated TCR beta chains in a later analysis were more clonally expanded and had lower generation probabilities. Several of the top co-occurrence clusters appeared to be linked to parvovirus B19, influenza, CMV and Epstein-Barr virus, according to a later analysis. The study listed 164 TCR beta chains as associated with cytomegalovirus. V-gene and J-gene trimming of TCR beta chains was associated with a missense DCLRE1C variant in a later genetic analysis, and the association was replicated in an independent cohort. Immune exposure information for the cohort was limited to CMV serostatus. It was suggested by the authors that the approach could potentially be generalized to other disease states and immunological phenotypes. Strong co-occurrence of HLA alleles, especially DR and DQ, made assigning TCR associations to individual alleles difficult. In an earlier analysis of around 500 of the donors, most TCR beta V segments appeared in productive rearrangements about 87% or about 30% of the time, broadly matching IMGT annotations. The 87-base-pair reads could not distinguish some IMGT-functional V segments, including TRBV6-2 and TRBV6-3, so those segments were excluded. A further reported finding was that TCR beta sequences accurately predicted the HLA-A and HLA-B alleles for most subjects in the first cohort. In vitro tests confirmed that three of the cytomegalovirus-associated TCR beta chains recognize cytomegalovirus antigens. Linkage disequilibrium might explain the correlated functional status among segregating V segments, but an unknown experimental factor could not be excluded. The cohort was sequenced for TCR beta chains only, and without alpha or paired-chain data the features that could be detected were limited. In both the original and validation cohorts, the classifier was reported to diagnose cytomegalovirus status with high specificity and sensitivity. Because HLA typing was unavailable for some donors at each locus, only the typed subset was used in association tests. Presence/absence analyses assumed roughly uniform sequencing depth across donors, an assumption that may not hold. According to a later analysis, TCR association rates differed among HLA loci, with DRB1 alleles showing the most associated TCRs and HLA-C alleles showing the fewest. Most TCR sequences were observed very rarely across donors, whereas some public TCRs were present in many individuals. According to a later genetic analysis, donors in an Asian-associated ancestry cluster had fewer N-insertions in productive TCRs than the approximately 710-donor mean.

Library preparation employed the immunoSEQ multiplex PCR assay. For the multiplex PCR, a mixture combining 60 forward primers for TCR Vbeta segments and 13 reverse primers for TCR Jbeta segments was used. The CDR3 region of rearranged TCR beta genes was amplified from genomic DNA with a multiplex PCR assay. The amplified TCR beta libraries were sequenced on the Illumina HiSeq System as 87-base-pair reads. On the authors' methods: A later analysis counted tens of millions of unique TCR beta chains across the 666 repertoires, and some 12 million of these chains were shared by at least two donors. To remove PCR and sequencing errors, raw reads were error-corrected and collapsed into unique sequences using a nearest-neighbor algorithm that merged closely related sequences. To assign V, D and J gene segments, CDR3 sequences were aligned to IMGT reference sequences. Each retained sequence needed at least a six-nucleotide match to both a V gene segment and a J gene segment. Rearrangements were classified as productive when the CDR3 lacked stop codons and remained in frame with V and J, and all other rearrangements were classified as non-productive. CDR3 was defined according to IMGT convention as the region running from the second conserved V-encoded cysteine to the conserved J-encoded phenylalanine. In an earlier analysis of more than 550 of the donors, sequences lacking an unambiguous match to a single V gene segment were excluded. In an earlier analysis of approximately 550 of the donors, V segments were called functional above 56.7% productive rearrangements and were called segregating when the between-donor standard deviation exceeded 5%. To diagnose cytomegalovirus status from the catalog of TCR beta chain sequences, a statistical classification framework was built. A later analysis assigned V and J genes by comparing TCR nucleotide sequences with IMGT/GENE-DB human TR gene sequences. The TCRdist pipeline was used in a later analysis to assign CDR3 sequences and most-parsimonious VDJ recombination scenarios. A later analysis defined each TCR beta chain by its CDR3 amino acid sequence plus V-gene family, and excluded reads lacking a unique V-gene family. To address suspected cross-contamination and a sequencing artifact, a later analysis removed 450 to 700 highly shared, low-generation-probability nucleotide sequences. In a later analysis, a clonal expansion index was calculated for each public chain from normalized within-repertoire ranks of inferred template counts. Generation probabilities in a later analysis came from a VDJ recombination model fitted to out-of-frame rearrangements, and those results were checked against IGoR. In a later analysis, hypergeometric tests were used to score TCR-TCR, TCR-HLA and TCR-CMV co-occurrence, with a repertoire-size bias correction applied to TCR pairs. To estimate false discovery rates, a later analysis permuted the HLA or CMV assignments 20 times. In a later analysis, co-occurring TCRs were grouped with DBSCAN, and TCRdist sequence similarity was added when clustering was performed within HLA-allele-positive subsets. Repertoires with fewer than 30,000 or more than 120,000 public chains, plus five repertoires with anomalous nucleotide sharing, were excluded from co-occurrence clustering. The source is immuneACCESS, and TCRdb retained only in-frame sequences with V and J called. Part of the clones is not carried over; for the studies checked, unresolved V genes explain less than half of this, and the remainder is unexplained. Clonal size and the V and J genes are those of that table, whereas D and trimming came from the DNA. This sample lists about 140,000 clones; 70% to 75% were detected once. The biggest ten clones account for 1.5% to 2% of the sample.

As to this clone: The clone's antigen remains unknown. Base qualities are not at hand, and no much larger clone is one base apart.

Its CDR3 holds 15 amino acids, cysteine through phenylalanine. The CDR3 DNA has 45 bases and is translated from base 1. The V end loses 4 bases and the J end loses 1 base, and a stretch of 13 bases separates them. The germline V gene gives CDR1 as SGHAT and CDR2 as FQNNGV. The cohort was made up of 500 to 800 healthy bone marrow donors. At the time of sampling, all cohort members were nominally healthy, though unrecorded immune exposures were likely present. The donor was CMV seronegative and belonged to the group of around 350 seronegative cohort members. A peripheral blood sample was provided by each donor, and peripheral blood mononuclear cells were used for TCR beta sequencing. The Qiagen DNeasy Blood Extraction Kit was used to extract genomic DNA from the blood cell samples.

The sequenced sample was PBMCs. The receptor was derived from a woman aged 25 to 39 in good health and CMV-seronegative. The sequence links TRBV11-2 to TRBJ1-1, and possibly TRBD1, on 6 matching bases. The CDR3 has the sequence CASSSPGAGNTEAFF. At the DNA level, the sequence is TGTGCCAGCAGCTCCCCAGGGGCCGGGAACACTGAAGCTTTCTTT.